Listed below are T cell receptor beta chains from one sample, sequenced in a study of technical replicates of blood from a few donors. The table came from immunoSEQ multiplex PCR; TCRdb's copy has only in-frame clones and leaves some out. The sample includes around 100,000 clones, about 95% of them seen just once. The sample was T cells isolated from PBMCs. These receptors were taken from a human donor in good health. The CDR3 runs from the conserved cysteine through the conserved F or W. The D gene is left open where the match is weak. Size tells how often a clone was seen (once, few, many) or the class of an expanded clone, and some rows leave it out.

TRBJ2-7 NA TRBV5-8 NA TGTGCCAGCAGGACACGGAATTCCTACGAGCAGTACTTC CASRTRNSYEQYF
TRBJ2-2 NA TRBV5-6 TRBD1 TGTGCCAGCAACCTCTTCATAGGACAGGGTCCCACCGGGGAGCTGTTTTTT CASNLFIGQGPTGELFF
TRBJ1-2 NA TRBV28 NA TGTGCCAGCAGTTTATGGAGCGGTGGGGATGGCTACACCTTC CASSLWSGGDGYTF
TRBJ2-3 NA TRBV6-5 TRBD1 TGTGCCAGCAGTTACGGGGACAGGTACACAGATACGCAGTATTTT CASSYGDRYTDTQYF
TRBJ1-3 NA TRBV4-3 NA TGCGCCAGCAGCCAGTCCCAGGTGGTTGGAAACACCATATATTTT CASSQSQVVGNTIYF
TRBJ2-7 NA TRBV19 TRBD1 TGTGCCAGTAGACATCCGGACAGGGGCAACGAGCAGTACTTC CASRHPDRGNEQYF
TRBJ1-1 NA TRBV7-3 TRBD1 TGTGCCAGCAGCTTAATTAGACGGCAGGGGGAAGTGGGCACTGAAGCTTTCTTT CASSLIRRQGEVGTEAFF
TRBJ2-1 NA TRBV7-6 NA TGTGCCAGCAGCTTATCTTTCAGGGGCAATGAGCAGTTCTTC CASSLSFRGNEQFF
TRBJ2-7 NA TRBV7-8 NA TGTGCCAGCAGCCCGGAGCGGATCCTCTACTCCTACGAGCAGTACTTC CASSPERILYSYEQYF
TRBJ2-7 NA TRBV21-1 NA TGTGCCAGCAGCAAAGGGGGGCGGGTTAGCTCCTACGAGCAGTACTTC CASSKGGRVSSYEQYF
TRBJ2-1 once TRBV28 TRBD1 TGTGCCAGCAGCCCCGGAGACAGGGGAGCGAAGAATGAGCAGTTCTTC CASSPGDRGAKNEQFF